This record concerns one T cell receptor beta chain sequence. Its specificity is not known. The record originates from a study of shared clonotypes between healthy human individuals. Study observations and caveats: Clonotypes shared by all four donors outscored non-shared clonotypes in generation probability. Among donors, the sharing of clonotypes was expected to be influenced by sequencing depth.

Data came from immunoSEQ multiplex PCR; TCRdb stores just in-frame clones and leaves some out. The table records about 820,000 clones, 80% to 95% of them present only once. The germline V gene has CDR1 SEHNR and CDR2 FQNEAQ (reference sequence). The CDR3 has 16 residues. V shed 6 bases and J 5 bases; nucleotides not matched to a gene: 11. Naive CD8 populations comprised CD45RO-negative cells positively selected for CCR7, excluding terminally differentiated effector memory CD45RA+ cells. The material sequenced was naive CD8+ T cells sorted from blood. This receptor was taken from a man aged 30 to 45 in good health. This chain joins TRBV7-9 and TRBJ2-2; 8 bases agree with TRBD2. Written as DNA, the CDR3 is TGTGCCAGCAGTAATAGGGGAGCGGGAGAAACCGGGGAGCTGTTTTTT. This gives the protein CASSNRGAGETGELFF.